The 13 T cell receptor beta chains reported below all come from one sample, sequenced in a study of T cell repertoires in cytomegalovirus infection. TCRdb re-called the reads with MiXCR, one entry per CDR3 protein. The data show about 570,000 distinct CDR3 sequences, 35% to 50% seen once. The antigens of these receptors remain unknown. Source: cultured PBMCs, taken from culture after CMV antigen stimulation. The source is a human donor in good health (CMV status not recorded). Some clones in this sample may be carry-over from other donors' samples.

There are a few counts of this clonotype. The gene calls are TRBV15 and TRBJ2-2; unclear D gene. The germline V gene has CDR1 LNHNV and CDR2 YYDKDF (reference sequence). This CDR3 spans 14 amino acids. The V gene lost 4 bases and the J gene lost 4 bases, with 10 bases spanning the gap. The CDR3 region has the DNA TGTGCCACCAGCATCCTAATAGGCACCGGGGAGCTGTTTTTT. Translation: CATSILIGTGELFF.

V is TRBV24-1 and J is TRBJ2-2, with unresolved D. This CDR3 has 13 amino acids. V was pared by 3 bases and J by 6 bases, with 7 bases between. Germline CDR1 reads KGHDR; CDR2 reads SFDVKD. This chain's CDR3 is CATSDTAAGELFF. The CDR3 coding sequence is TGTGCCACCAGTGATACTGCTGCCGGGGAGCTGTTTTTT.

The V gene is TRBV2, the J gene TRBJ2-5; D is undetermined. Looked up from germline, CDR1 is SNHLY and CDR2 is FYNNEI. The CDR3 runs to 15 residues. V lost 10 bases and J lost 2, with 20 bases in between. This chain's CDR3 is CATCQQDPAQETQYF. The CDR3 coding sequence is TGTGCCACCTGCCAGCAGGACCCCGCACAAGAGACCCAGTACTTC.

This clonotype was recorded many times. The chain recombines TRBV7-2 with TRBJ1-2; TRBD1 aligns across 11 bases. Germline V gives CDR1 SGHTA, CDR2 FQGNSA. The CDR3 contains 17 residues. Trimming cost V 1 base and J 4 bases; bases outside gene matches: 8. CDR3 coding DNA: TGTGCCAGCAGCTTAGAATCCGGGACAGGGGGAGCCTATGGCTACACCTTC. Translation: CASSLESGTGGAYGYTF.

As DNA, the CDR3 is TGCGCCAGCAGCCAAAGTGGCCCCAAACTGGCTTACAATGAGCAGTTCTTC. The encoded protein is CASSQSGPKLAYNEQFF. The chain carries TRBV4-3 and TRBJ2-1; D is ambiguous. This CDR3 has 17 residues. Germline V gene data show CDR1 as LGHNA and CDR2 as YSLEER. Between the trimmed V and J ends, which lost 2 bases and 4 bases, there was a span of 18 bases.

This clonotype has only a few counts. The chain employs TRBV7-8 and TRBJ1-2; TRBD1 is a possible D gene (5 bases). CDR1 SGHVS and CDR2 FQNEAQ come from the germline V gene. This CDR3 region has 14 residues. Trimming took off 4 bases at V and 7 bases at J, with 16 bases between the two ends. The CDR3 DNA reads TGTGCCAGCAGCTCCCAGGGACGGAAGGTTGGCTACACCTTC. This encodes CASSSQGRKVGYTF.

The chain joins TRBV6-2 or TRBV6-3 to TRBJ1-5; D perhaps matches TRBD1 (5 bases). Germline CDR1 reads MNHEY; CDR2 reads SVGEGT. The V end lost 2 bases, the J end lost 6 bases, and 8 bases lay between the germline ends. This CDR3 comprises 13 residues. CDR3 protein: CASSYGGVQPQHF. The CDR3 DNA sequence: TGTGCCAGCAGTTACGGGGGGGTTCAGCCCCAGCATTTT.

This chain joins TRBV12-3 or TRBV12-4 and TRBJ1-2, with 9 bases lining up with TRBD1. The CDR3 totals 15 residues. Trimming took 1 base from V and 7 from J; bases not matched to a gene: 7. The CDR3 sequence: CASSLGTGDRGGYTF. CDR3 coding DNA: TGTGCCAGCAGTTTAGGGACAGGGGATCGTGGTGGCTACACCTTC.

This clonotype occurred a few times. This chain links TRBV4-3 with TRBJ2-1, with TRBD2 matching 8 bases. This CDR3 region has 15 residues. Germline loops: CDR1 LGHNA, CDR2 YSLEER. Trimming at V came to 4 bases and at J to 8 bases, leaving 10 bases not matched to a gene. CDR3 sequence reads: CASSPGKRESDEQFF. The CDR3 DNA reads TGCGCCAGCAGCCCAGGGAAGCGGGAGAGCGATGAGCAGTTCTTC.

The rearrangement uses TRBV10-3 and TRBJ1-5; weak D call: TRBD1 (5 bases). V was trimmed by 3 bases and J by 3 bases, leaving 18 bases between them. The CDR3 has 17 residues. CDR1 ENHRY and CDR2 SYGVKD come from the germline V gene. The CDR3 region has the DNA TGTGCCATCAGTGACCCCGGGAGGGGCCCCTTCAATCAGCCCCAGCATTTT. It is translated as CAISDPGRGPFNQPQHF.

The rearrangement links TRBV7-4 to TRBJ1-3; D unresolved. This CDR3 comprises 18 residues. V was pared by 2 bases and J by 3 bases, with 20 bases between. Germline V lookup: CDR1 SGHVT, CDR2 SQSDAQ. In nucleotides, the CDR3 is TGTGCCAGCAGCTTAAAAGGTCAATATAGTGGCTTTGGAAACACCATATATTTT. The encoded protein is CASSLKGQYSGFGNTIYF.

In its sample, this clonotype was seen many times. Here the CDR3 reads CASSPKNDRTHGTEAFF. The DNA for the CDR3 is TGTGCCAGCAGCCCGAAAAACGACAGAACCCATGGAACTGAAGCTTTCTTT. This chain joins TRBV7-2 and TRBJ1-1; D perhaps matches TRBD1 (5 bases). Germline CDR1 reads SGHTA; CDR2 reads FQGNSA. V lost 5 bases to trimming and J lost 5 bases, with 24 bases between them. The CDR3 spans 17 residues. The full variable domain, its missing parts supplied by reference TRBV7-2 and TRBJ1-1, is GAGVSQSPSNKVTEKGKDVELRCDPISGHTALYWYRQSLGQGLEFLIYFQGNSAPDKSGLPSDRFSAERTGGSVSTLTIQRTQQEDSAVYLCASSPKNDRTHGTEAFFGQGTRLTVV.

The chain employs TRBV4-2 and TRBJ2-2; 7 positions agree with TRBD1. Germline V gene sequence: CDR1 LGHNA, CDR2 YNFKEQ. V lost 0 bases, J lost 7 bases, and 17 bases stayed unmatched. This CDR3 is built from 19 residues. The chain's CDR3 is CASSQDPRTGTLSGGELFF. CDR3 coding DNA: TGTGCCAGCAGCCAAGATCCGAGGACAGGAACCCTAAGTGGCGGGGAGCTGTTTTTT.